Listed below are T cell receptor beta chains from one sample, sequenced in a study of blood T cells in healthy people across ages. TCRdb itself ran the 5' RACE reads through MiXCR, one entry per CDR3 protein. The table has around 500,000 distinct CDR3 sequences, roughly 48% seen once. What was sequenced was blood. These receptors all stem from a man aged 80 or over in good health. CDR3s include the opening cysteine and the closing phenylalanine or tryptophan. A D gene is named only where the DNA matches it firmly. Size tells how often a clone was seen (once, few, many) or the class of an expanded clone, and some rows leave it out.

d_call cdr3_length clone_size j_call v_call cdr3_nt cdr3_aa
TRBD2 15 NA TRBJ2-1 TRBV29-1 TGCAGCTCAGCCCCTAGCGGTAGCTCCTACAATGAGCAGTTCTTC CSSAPSGSSYNEQFF
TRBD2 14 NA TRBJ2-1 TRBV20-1 TGCAGTGCTGGAGGACTAGCGCGGGGGAATGAGCAGTTCTTC CSAGGLARGNEQFF
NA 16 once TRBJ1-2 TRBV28 TGTGCCAGCAGTTTCCTTAGGACCGACAGAATCTATGGCTACACCTTC CASSFLRTDRIYGYTF
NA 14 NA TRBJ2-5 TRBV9 TGTGCCAGCAGCGTAGGGGGGGGGGCTAATGAGCAGTACTTC CASSVGGGANEQYF
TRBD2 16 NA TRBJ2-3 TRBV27 TGTGCCAGCAGTCCCCTAGGCGGGGGGAGCACAGATACGCAGTATTTT CASSPLGGGSTDTQYF
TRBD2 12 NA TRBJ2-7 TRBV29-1 TGCAGCGCGGCGGGGGGTTCCTACGAGCAGAACTTC CSAAGGSYEQNF
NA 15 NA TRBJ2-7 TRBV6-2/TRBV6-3 TGTGCCAGCAGTTATTGGGCCATGATTTCGGGCGAGCAGTACTTC CASSYWAMISGEQYF
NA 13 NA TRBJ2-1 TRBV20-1 TGCAGTGCTAGAGCTAATAGCTACAATGAGCAGTTCTTC CSARANSYNEQFF
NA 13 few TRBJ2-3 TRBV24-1 TGTGCCACCAGTGACAGCTTCACAGATACGCAGTATTTT CATSDSFTDTQYF
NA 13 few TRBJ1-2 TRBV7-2 TGTGCCAGCAGCCGGGGACCTGACTATGGCTACACCTTC CASSRGPDYGYTF